These 2 T cell receptor beta chains originate from one sample sequenced in a study of blood T cell repertoires in COVID-19. Generated by immunoSEQ multiplex PCR, the TCRdb table keeps only in-frame clones and is missing some. Here the sample spans about 45,000 clones, about 86% being singletons. The sample consisted of peripheral blood. The receptors were sampled from a human donor in a cohort sampled during active COVID-19.

The chain couples TRBV4-1 to TRBJ2-3; TRBD1 is a possible D gene (6 bases). V was cut by 1 base and J by 3 bases, with 14 bases left in between. The CDR3 runs 16 residues. Germline V gene sequence: CDR1 MGHRA, CDR2 YSYEKL. The DNA of the CDR3 is TGCGCCAGCAGCCAAGGAAGGGCAGGGGTAACAGATACGCAGTATTTT. Amino acid sequence: CASSQGRAGVTDTQYF.

This chain uses TRBV7-9 with TRBJ2-3; possible D gene TRBD2, 5 bases. Germline V gene lookup returns CDR1 SEHNR and CDR2 FQNEAQ (reference sequence). V was clipped by 2 bases and J by 1 base, with 10 bases between them. This CDR3 has 15 residues. In nucleotides, the CDR3 is TGTGCCAGCAGCTTAACCCTGAGGGGCACAGATACGCAGTATTTT. Its translation: CASSLTLRGTDTQYF.